Detailed here is one T cell receptor beta chain. Its antigen is not identified. V was clipped by 5 bases and J by 6 bases; unmatched bases: 7. Germline assignment: CDR1 ENHRY and CDR2 SYGVKD. CDR3 length: 14 residues. This entry is derived from a study of vaccination and CD4 T cells after COVID-19. As for the study in general: Every participant was given two doses of BNT162b2 or mRNA-1273 vaccine. A CEFX pool, an HIV-1 Nef pool, or no peptide went to control cultures.

Cultured CD4+ T cell DNA was sequenced using the Oncomine TCR Beta short-read assay. TCRdb recomputed calls from the PCR reads with MiXCR, one row per CDR3 protein. The table shows about 13,000 distinct CDR3 sequences, with 50% occurring only once. Treatment indicated: approximately 10-day PBMC culture with coronavirus spike peptide pools or control peptides (ViraFEST assay). Sequencing was done on a sample of CD4+ T cells from blood, cultured in vitro. The sequence came from a human donor who had recovered from COVID-19. The rearrangement joins TRBV10-3 to TRBJ1-2; 9 bases align to TRBD1. DNA of the CDR3: TGTGCCATCAGTCGACAGGGGGGTGAAGATGGCTACACCTTC. Amino acids: CAISRQGGEDGYTF.